The 16 T cell receptor beta chains below come from one sample, sequenced in a study of T cell repertoires in cytomegalovirus infection. TCRdb reanalysed the reads using MiXCR and keeps one entry per CDR3 protein. The table shows 550,000 to 700,000 distinct CDR3 sequences, with 40% occurring only once. No cognate antigen is known for these TCRs. Sequenced material: cultured PBMCs, taken from culture after CMV antigen stimulation. The receptors stem from a human donor in good health (CMV status not recorded). Some clones in this sample may be carry-over from other donors' samples.

The rearrangement links TRBV7-8 to TRBJ1-5, with a possible D match to TRBD1 (6 bases). There are 17 residues in the CDR3. CDR1 is SGHVS and CDR2 is FQNEAQ in the germline V gene. V lost 3 bases, J lost 0 bases, and 15 bases lay in between. CDR3: CASSFNRDFDSNQPQHF. The CDR3 nucleotides are TGTGCCAGCAGCTTCAACAGGGACTTCGATAGCAATCAGCCCCAGCATTTT.

This chain links TRBV20-1 with TRBJ2-2, with 11 bases aligning to TRBD2. Germline V gives CDR1 DFQATT, CDR2 SNEGSKA (reference sequence). V shed 1 base, J shed 6 bases, and the junction held 4 bases outside the gene matches. CDR3 size: 15 residues. The chain's CDR3 is CSARAPTSGAGELFF. As DNA, the CDR3 is TGCAGTGCTAGAGCCCCGACTAGCGGGGCCGGGGAGCTGTTTTTT.

CDR3 DNA sequence: TGTGCCAGCAGTGTGATAGGGAACACCGGGGAGCTGTTTTTT. Translation gives CASSVIGNTGELFF. The chain employs TRBV2 and TRBJ2-2; no clear D gene. The CDR3 consists of 14 residues. Germline V lookup: CDR1 SNHLY, CDR2 FYNNEI. V was pared by 4 bases and J by 1 base, with 7 bases between.

The chain is built from TRBV12-5 and TRBJ2-3, with TRBD1 matching 7 bases. Germline loops: CDR1 LGHNT, CDR2 FRNRAP. J lost 7 bases, V lost 1 base, and 5 bases had no gene match. The CDR3 is made up of 14 amino acids. The CDR3 DNA follows: TGTGCTAGTGGTTTGGACCAAGGGGGCTATACGCAGTATTTT. This gives the protein CASGLDQGGYTQYF.

This clonotype appeared many times. V gene TRBV7-2 combines with J gene TRBJ1-1; unclear D gene. CDR1 is SGHTA, CDR2 FQGNSA, per germline. V lost 5 bases, J lost 9 bases, and 16 bases lay in between. The CDR3 totals 13 residues. As DNA, the CDR3 is TGTGCCAGCAGCCAGTACCAACTTGATAAAGCTTTCTTT. Its protein product is CASSQYQLDKAFF. Filled out from reference TRBV7-2 and TRBJ1-1, the complete variable domain reads GAGVSQSPSNKVTEKGKDVELRCDPISGHTALYWYRQSLGQGLEFLIYFQGNSAPDKSGLPSDRFSAERTGGSVSTLTIQRTQQEDSAVYLCASSQYQLDKAFFGQGTRLTVV.

This clonotype was recorded a few times. The chain recombines TRBV7-2 with TRBJ2-2; no reliable D call. Trimming removed 2 bases at V and 6 bases at J, with 10 bases between. Germline assignment: CDR1 SGHTA and CDR2 FQGNSA. The CDR3 length is 14 residues. DNA for the CDR3: TGTGCCAGCAGCTTACGGCAGGACGCCGGGGAGCTGTTTTTT. Its protein is CASSLRQDAGELFF.

The sample holds a few counts of this clonotype. V is TRBV7-2 and J is TRBJ2-6; D might be TRBD2 (6 bases). Germline CDR1 SGHTA, CDR2 FQGNSA. Trimming shortened V by 4 bases and J by 4 bases, and 17 bases separated the two germline ends. The CDR3 runs to 17 residues. The CDR3 here is CASSSSGFFSGANVLTF. The CDR3 nucleotides read TGTGCCAGCAGCTCCAGCGGGTTCTTCTCGGGGGCCAACGTCCTGACTTTC.

J is TRBJ1-4 and V is TRBV11-1, with TRBD1 matching over 8 bases. Germline V gene lookup returns CDR1 SGHAT and CDR2 FQDESV (reference sequence). This CDR3 has 13 residues. Trimming at V came to 6 bases and at J to 6 bases, leaving 3 bases not matched to a gene. The CDR3: CASRRQGHEKLFF. CDR3 nucleotides: TGTGCCAGCAGACGACAGGGGCATGAAAAACTGTTTTTT.

The rearrangement joins TRBV6-6 to TRBJ2-7; D is perhaps TRBD1 or TRBD2 (5 bases each). Trimming stripped 5 bases from V and 2 bases from J, with 13 bases between. The CDR3 loop spans 14 amino acids. Germline values: CDR1 MNHNY, CDR2 SVGAGI (reference sequence). The CDR3 DNA sequence: TGTGCCAGCAGTGCCCGGGACGGAACCTACGAGCAGTACTTC. This encodes CASSARDGTYEQYF.

The chain joins TRBV7-2 to TRBJ1-1; 9 bases fit TRBD1. The CDR3 has 16 amino acids. Germline V gene data show CDR1 as SGHTA and CDR2 as FQGNSA. V shed 4 bases and J 4 bases; nucleotides not matched to a gene: 10. The CDR3 nucleotides are TGTGCCAGCAGCTCCGGGACAGGGACGGCGGGCACTGAAGCTTTCTTT. Translation gives CASSSGTGTAGTEAFF.

This clonotype turned up a few times. The V gene is TRBV7-2, the J gene TRBJ2-2; D is undetermined. V gave up 3 bases and J gave up 8 bases, with 7 bases separating them. CDR3 length equals 12 residues. The germline V gene has CDR1 SGHTA and CDR2 FQGNSA. CDR3 in DNA: TGTGCCAGCAGCTTTTTGGCTGGGGAGCTGTTTTTT. Encoded protein: CASSFLAGELFF.

In this sample, this clonotype turned up a few times. The chain carries TRBV19 and TRBJ1-2; 8 nucleotides line up with TRBD1. After removal of 0 bases from V and 2 bases from J, the junction contained 5 bases not matched to a gene. The CDR3 is made up of 16 amino acids. Germline V gives CDR1 LNHDA, CDR2 SQIVND (reference sequence). The CDR3 DNA is TGTGCCAGTAGTATAGAAGTGACAGGGGCCAACTATGGCTACACCTTC. Translation: CASSIEVTGANYGYTF.

The chain joins TRBV6-1 to TRBJ2-2; a possible D gene is TRBD2 (5 bases). The CDR3 covers 15 residues. V was trimmed by 2 bases and J by 4 bases, leaving 11 bases between them. Germline V gene data show CDR1 as MNHNS and CDR2 as SASEGT. This CDR3 is CASSESGLSTGELFF. DNA for the CDR3: TGTGCCAGCAGTGAAAGTGGACTCAGCACCGGGGAGCTGTTTTTT.

The chain recombines TRBV29-1 with TRBJ2-3, with D perhaps TRBD1 (5 bases). V was shortened by 3 bases and J by 6 bases, with 13 bases between the two germline ends. This CDR3 is built from 13 residues. Germline CDR1 reads SQVTM; CDR2 reads ANQGSEA. Here the CDR3 DNA reads TGCAGCGTTGACCGGCAGGGTTACGATACGCAGTATTTT. Translating gives CSVDRQGYDTQYF.

This clonotype appeared a few times. The chain carries TRBV7-2 and TRBJ2-3, with unresolved D. V was cut by 5 bases and J by 2 bases, with 11 bases left in between. The length of the CDR3 is 14 residues. The germline CDR1 and CDR2 sequences are SGHTA and FQGNSA. As DNA, the CDR3 is TGTGCCAGCAGCCCCTTCGGGTCCACAGATACGCAGTATTTT. It codes for CASSPFGSTDTQYF.

The chain carries TRBV20-1 and TRBJ1-2; tentatively, D is TRBD1 (5 bases). The CDR3 has 14 amino acids. Germline loops: CDR1 DFQATT, CDR2 SNEGSKA (reference sequence). V was shortened by 6 bases and J by 4 bases, with 18 bases between the two germline ends. CDR3 coding DNA: TGCAGTGCAAAGGGCAGGGCCCGAGGCTATGGCTACACCTTC. It translates to CSAKGRARGYGYTF.